A selection of T cell receptor beta chains follows, all from one sample in a study of shared clonotypes between healthy human individuals. TCRdb's copy holds only in-frame clones and misses some; the assay was immunoSEQ multiplex PCR. The sample carries around 580,000 clones, roughly 98% recorded once. Source material: naive CD8+ T cells sorted from blood. The source of these receptors is a man aged 25-40 years in good health. CDR3s include the opening cysteine and the closing phenylalanine or tryptophan. The D gene is left open where the match is weak. Size is omitted from some rows. Given values are once, few, many or a class for expanded clones.

size	V	D	J	DNA	CDR3
NA	TRBV27	NA	TRBJ2-1	TGTGCCAGCAGTTTCCTAGCGCCCATTGCCAATGAGCAGTTCTTC	CASSFLAPIANEQFF
NA	TRBV7-9	TRBD1	TRBJ1-4	TGTGCCAGCAGCTTAGAGACAGGGGTCGGGGAAAAACTGTTTTTT	CASSLETGVGEKLFF
once	TRBV18	NA	TRBJ2-7	TGTGCCAGCTCACCAGAAACAGCTTACGAGCAGTACTTC	CASSPETAYEQYF
once	TRBV2	TRBD1	TRBJ1-5	TGTGCCAGCAGTGAGACCGGACAGGGCAATCAGCCCCAGCATTTT	CASSETGQGNQPQHF
NA	TRBV27	NA	TRBJ2-3	TGTGCCAGCACCAGTTTATCGGAGTGGTATAGCACAGATACGCAGTATTTT	CASTSLSEWYSTDTQYF
NA	TRBV5-4	TRBD1	TRBJ2-1	TGTGCCAGCAGCTTCGGGACAGAGTACAATGAGCAGTTCTTC	CASSFGTEYNEQFF
NA	TRBV19	NA	TRBJ2-2	TGTGCCAGTAACCTACAGGCGACCGGGGAGCTGTTTTTT	CASNLQATGELFF
NA	TRBV19	NA	TRBJ2-7	TGTGCCAGTAGTATATTTGCAGGCACCTACGAGCAGTACTTC	CASSIFAGTYEQYF
NA	TRBV5-5	NA	TRBJ2-7	TGTGCCAGCAGCTGGAGGGGCGGCAACGAGCAGTACTTC	CASSWRGGNEQYF
NA	TRBV7-9	NA	TRBJ1-1	TGTGCCAGCACACGTGAGAACACTGAAGCTTTCTTT	CASTRENTEAFF
NA	TRBV29-1	NA	TRBJ2-7	TGCAGCGTATCCGAGGAGTCCTCCTACGAGCAGTACTTC	CSVSEESSYEQYF
few	TRBV7-9	NA	TRBJ1-5	TGTGCCAGCAGCTTAGGAAATCAGCCCCAGCATTTT	CASSLGNQPQHF